This is a list of T cell receptor beta chains from one sample in a study of beta chain features in type 1 diabetes. Repertoires were generated with immunoSEQ multiplex PCR, while TCRdb's copy carries only in-frame clones and drops some. This sample has 300,000 to 400,000 clones; around 8.5% occur once, and the top ten carry about 1%. The material sequenced was central memory CD4+ T cells from blood. The receptor source for this set is a man aged 30 to 39 with type 1 diabetes. Both conserved end residues are part of each CDR3. D genes are given only for firm matches. Part of the rows lack a size; the others show once, few, many or a class for expanded clones.

D: .
size: few
V: TRBV11-3
J: TRBJ2-2
CDR3: CASSSVGTGELFF
DNA: TGTGCCAGCAGCTCGGTGGGCACCGGGGAGCTGTTTTTT

D: TRBD2
size: .
V: TRBV28
J: TRBJ2-1
CDR3: CASTASGGFYNEQFF
DNA: TGTGCCAGCACCGCAAGCGGGGGGTTCTACAATGAGCAGTTCTTC

D: TRBD1
size: many
V: TRBV7-2
J: TRBJ1-6
CDR3: CASSGGDRMGSPLHF
DNA: TGTGCCAGCAGCGGGGGGGACAGGATGGGTTCACCCCTCCACTTT

D: .
size: few
V: TRBV29-1
J: TRBJ1-1
CDR3: CSVREADTEAFF
DNA: TGCAGCGTTAGGGAGGCAGACACTGAAGCTTTCTTT

D: .
size: .
V: TRBV18
J: TRBJ1-1
CDR3: CASSPSGRGGTEAFF
DNA: TGTGCCAGCTCACCATCGGGCAGGGGAGGAACTGAAGCTTTCTTT

D: .
size: few
V: TRBV5-1
J: TRBJ2-1
CDR3: CASSFQGPGMGNEQFF
DNA: TGCGCCAGCAGCTTCCAGGGGCCCGGAATGGGGAATGAGCAGTTCTTC

D: TRBD2
size: .
V: TRBV5-8
J: TRBJ2-3
CDR3: CASSLDLAGGPTDTQYF
DNA: TGTGCCAGCAGCTTGGATCTGGCGGGGGGGCCCACAGATACGCAGTATTTT

D: .
size: few
V: TRBV5-5
J: TRBJ2-6
CDR3: CASSYGSSRSGANVLTF
DNA: TGTGCCAGCAGCTACGGGTCCTCTAGGTCTGGGGCCAACGTCCTGACTTTC

D: .
size: many
V: TRBV4-1
J: TRBJ2-3
CDR3: CASSLGQDTDTQYF
DNA: TGCGCCAGCAGCCTTGGCCAGGATACAGATACGCAGTATTTT

D: TRBD1
size: .
V: TRBV6-1
J: TRBJ1-1
CDR3: CATRDRGHAEAFF
DNA: TGTGCCACCCGGGACAGGGGGCATGCTGAAGCTTTCTTT

D: TRBD1
size: .
V: TRBV2
J: TRBJ2-2
CDR3: CASSEGSGGRELFF
DNA: TGTGCCAGCAGTGAGGGCTCAGGGGGCCGGGAGCTGTTTTTT